This T cell receptor beta chain was captured in a study of PD-1 blockade in classical Hodgkin lymphoma. Study outcomes and limitations: Possibly reflecting disease activity or prior therapy, repertoire differences have causes that remain undefined. Compared with healthy donors, newly diagnosed patients reportedly showed lower baseline TCR diversity.

Time point meaning: cycle 4 day 1 (C4D1), after 6 weeks of nivolumab. Every one of the patients relapsed after autologous stem cell transplantation (brentuximab vedotin exposure was variable). Clones were sequenced by immunoSEQ multiplex PCR, and TCRdb holds only the in-frame ones, with some missing. The data contain roughly 40,000 clones, over 75% of them singletons. For this clone: Its antigen is not known.

The CDR3 spans 14 residues. Germline CDR1 and CDR2: LGHNA and YNFKEQ. V lost 0 bases, J lost 8 bases, and 10 bases lay in between. The sequence came from a human donor with classical Hodgkin lymphoma. Sample: peripheral blood mononuclear cells (PBMCs), taken before the fourth cycle of nivolumab. The rearrangement joins TRBV4-2 to TRBJ1-4; tentatively, D is TRBD1 (5 bases). The CDR3 DNA follows: TGTGCCAGCAGCCAAGACGAGGGGCTGGAAAAACTGTTTTTT. Amino acids: CASSQDEGLEKLFF.